Listed below are T cell receptor beta chains from one sample, sequenced in a study of T cell changes during pregnancy in multiple sclerosis. This table comes from immunoSEQ multiplex PCR, and its TCRdb copy is limited to in-frame clones, with some not included. The table includes roughly 69,000 clones, 90% to 95% detected once. This specimen consisted of CD4+ T cells from peripheral blood mononuclear cells, obtained in the third trimester of pregnancy. Every receptor here comes from a female donor in good health, enrolled as a control in a pregnancy study. Both conserved end residues are part of each CDR3. The D gene is left open where the match is weak. Clone size is not always given. Where it is, it says once, few, many or a class for expanded clones.

>TRBV30|TRBJ2-7|-|once
CAWMDFPEQYF
TGTGCCTGGATGGACTTCCCCGAGCAGTACTTC
>TRBV11-3|TRBJ2-4|TRBD1|-
CASSFPGQGNIQYF
TGTGCCAGCAGCTTTCCGGGACAGGGTAACATTCAGTACTTC
>TRBV7-2|TRBJ1-4|TRBD1|-
CASSPRQGPTNEKLFF
TGTGCCAGCAGCCCTCGACAGGGTCCAACTAATGAAAAACTGTTTTTT
>TRBV5-4|TRBJ2-7|TRBD1|-
CASRIQGVAYEQYF
TGTGCCAGCAGAATACAGGGGGTTGCGTACGAGCAGTACTTC
>TRBV19|TRBJ1-4|TRBD1|-
CASSIARGLREKLFF
TGTGCCAGTAGTATCGCTAGGGGGCTTCGGGAAAAACTGTTTTTT
>TRBV7-3|TRBJ2-7|TRBD1|-
CASSQNGQGARNEQYF
TGTGCCAGCAGCCAAAATGGACAGGGGGCAAGGAACGAGCAGTACTTC
>TRBV30|TRBJ1-2|-|-
CAWSVLLDSPNYGYTF
TGTGCCTGGAGTGTACTTCTCGACAGTCCGAACTATGGCTACACCTTC
>TRBV7-6|TRBJ2-1|TRBD2|-
CASSLGTSTNNEQFF
TGTGCCAGCAGCTTAGGGACTAGCACTAACAATGAGCAGTTCTTC
>TRBV9|TRBJ2-7|-|-
CASSVDGATSYEQYF
TGTGCCAGCAGCGTAGATGGGGCTACCTCCTACGAGCAGTACTTC
>TRBV5-8|TRBJ2-5|TRBD2|-
CASSYTTSGGQETQYF
TGTGCCAGCAGCTATACGACTAGCGGGGGCCAAGAGACCCAGTACTTC
>TRBV7-3|TRBJ1-5|-|-
CASSLKVSLLNNQPQHF
TGTGCCAGCAGCTTAAAGGTTAGCCTACTGAATAATCAGCCCCAGCATTTT
>TRBV4-3|TRBJ1-4|-|-
CASSQDSPITNEKLFF
TGCGCCAGCAGCCAAGATAGTCCGATTACTAATGAAAAACTGTTTTTT
>TRBV7-2|TRBJ2-5|-|-
CASSKGWGDGETQYF
TGTGCCAGCAGTAAAGGGTGGGGGGACGGGGAGACCCAGTACTTC
>TRBV4-1|TRBJ2-3|TRBD2|-
CASSQGLAGGQGDTQYF
TGCGCCAGCAGCCAAGGGCTAGCGGGGGGCCAGGGAGATACGCAGTATTTT
>TRBV19|TRBJ1-1|TRBD1|-
CASLSGQGAMNTEAFF
TGTGCCAGCCTATCTGGACAGGGGGCGATGAACACTGAAGCTTTCTTT
>TRBV4-1|TRBJ2-1|-|-
CASSQDRGTYNEQFF
TGCGCCAGCAGCCAAGACAGGGGAACCTACAATGAGCAGTTCTTC
>TRBV2|TRBJ1-2|TRBD1|few
CARVDQGVRGYTF
TGTGCCAGAGTCGATCAGGGGGTCAGGGGCTACACCTTC
>TRBV7-9|TRBJ2-1|TRBD1|-
CASSPRDRDSYNEQFF
TGTGCCAGCAGCCCCAGGGACAGGGACTCCTACAATGAGCAGTTCTTC
>TRBV9|TRBJ2-1|TRBD2|-
CASSVVVAGGVDEQFF
TGTGCCAGCAGCGTAGTAGTAGCGGGGGGGGTTGATGAGCAGTTCTTC
>TRBV6-4|TRBJ1-1|TRBD1|-
CASSLPTGESDTEAFF
TGTGCCAGCAGTCTGCCGACAGGGGAGTCGGACACTGAAGCTTTCTTT
>TRBV5-4|TRBJ2-7|-|-
CASSTGTSAYEQYF
TGTGCCAGCAGCACCGGGACATCTGCCTACGAGCAGTACTTC
>TRBV4-3|TRBJ1-2|TRBD1|-
CASSQGRIGQGGRLNYGYTF
TGCGCCAGCAGCCAAGGAAGGATTGGACAGGGGGGACGTCTTAACTATGGCTACACCTTC
>TRBV6-1|TRBJ1-4|-|-
CASREGGSREKLFF
TGTGCCAGCAGGGAGGGGGGGTCTCGTGAAAAACTGTTTTTT
>TRBV15|TRBJ2-1|-|-
CATSRQGYNEQFF
TGTGCCACCAGCAGACAGGGCTACAATGAGCAGTTCTTC
>TRBV9|TRBJ2-3|-|-
CASSVDAGAVDTQYF
TGTGCCAGCAGCGTAGATGCGGGGGCCGTAGATACGCAGTATTTT
>TRBV11-3|TRBJ1-4|TRBD1|-
CASSSRQGAGEKLFF
TGTGCCAGCAGCTCACGACAGGGGGCGGGCGAAAAACTGTTTTTT
>TRBV19|TRBJ2-5|TRBD2|-
CASSIGGGQETQYF
TGTGCCAGTAGTATAGGGGGGGGTCAAGAGACCCAGTACTTC
>TRBV2|TRBJ1-6|TRBD1|-
CASSAHRGSENSPLHF
TGTGCCAGCAGTGCGCACAGGGGTTCGGAGAATTCACCCCTCCACTTT
>TRBV7-9|TRBJ1-2|-|few
CASNRQQIELYGYTF
TGTGCCAGCAACAGACAGCAGATAGAACTCTATGGCTACACCTTC
>TRBV5-1|TRBJ2-1|TRBD1|-
CASIFSGGSEQFF
TGCGCCAGCATTTTTTCAGGGGGCTCTGAGCAGTTCTTC
>TRBV11-2|TRBJ2-2|-|-
CASSSDSGELFF
TGTGCCAGCAGCTCGGACAGCGGGGAGCTGTTTTTT
>TRBV6-5|TRBJ1-2|-|-
CASSYTRAGGYTF
TGTGCCAGCAGTTACACGCGGGCGGGAGGCTACACCTTC
>TRBV7-2|TRBJ1-5|-|once
CASSVGLPSNQPQHF
TGTGCCAGCAGCGTGGGACTTCCTAGCAATCAGCCCCAGCATTTT
>TRBV11-2|TRBJ2-7|-|-
CASSIKYEQYF
TGTGCCAGCAGCATAAAATACGAGCAGTACTTC
>TRBV4-1|TRBJ2-3|TRBD1|-
CASSQDRDSPTQYF
TGCGCCAGCAGCCAAGACCGGGACAGTCCCACGCAGTATTTT
>TRBV7-2|TRBJ1-1|-|once
CASSPDSRVGNKAFF
TGTGCCAGCAGCCCGGACAGCCGGGTTGGAAATAAAGCTTTCTTT
>TRBV18|TRBJ2-3|TRBD1|once
CASSPPVGTGPDTQYF
TGTGCCAGCTCACCACCGGTGGGGACAGGACCAGATACGCAGTATTTT
>TRBV6-6|TRBJ1-1|-|-
CASSLPGVTEAFF
TGTGCCAGCAGTCTACCAGGGGTCACTGAAGCTTTCTTT
>TRBV19|TRBJ1-2|TRBD1|-
CATGQGGGLNGYTF
TGTGCCACCGGACAGGGAGGAGGGTTGAATGGCTACACCTTC
>TRBV9|TRBJ1-6|TRBD1|-
CASTGTGFNSPLHF
TGTGCCAGCACCGGGACAGGGTTCAATTCACCCCTCCACTTT
>TRBV19|TRBJ1-2|-|-
CASTGLLNYGYTF
TGTGCCAGTACGGGACTGCTGAACTATGGCTACACCTTC
>TRBV11-2|TRBJ1-1|-|-
CASRAPGLNTEAFF
TGTGCCAGCAGAGCCCCGGGACTAAACACTGAAGCTTTCTTT
>TRBV29-1|TRBJ2-7|-|-
CSVVSSTYEQYF
TGCAGCGTTGTATCCTCTACCTACGAGCAGTACTTC
>TRBV11-1|TRBJ1-2|-|-
CASSARTFNYGYTF
TGTGCCAGCAGCGCTAGGACTTTCAACTATGGCTACACCTTC
>TRBV19|TRBJ1-3|-|-
CASSIGGDGNTIYF
TGTGCCAGTAGTATAGGGGGAGATGGAAACACCATATATTTT